This record concerns one T cell receptor (beta chain) sequence. Blood specimens came from baseline, cycle 4 day 1, and cycle 7 day 1. From germline, CDR1 is GTSNPN and CDR2 SVGIG (reference sequence). V lost 2 bases and J lost 4; bases outside the gene matches: 6. The CDR3 has 15 amino acids. Produced via immunoSEQ multiplex PCR; TCRdb's table is partial and in-frame only. Among tens of thousands of clones listed, roughly nine tenths were seen once. The sample is drawn from a study of OX40 agonist ivuxolimab in advanced cancers. Overall study: Ivuxolimab is a fully human IgG2 antibody that activates OX40 (CD134). The dose-escalation cohort had hepatocellular carcinoma, melanoma, renal cell or head and neck cancer. Subjects had a mean age of about 65 years, with a range of roughly 20 to 79; around 80% were male.

Material: CD4+ or CD8+ T cells sorted from blood, obtained in a trial of the OX40 agonist ivuxolimab. The receptor comes from an adult with an advanced solid tumor such as melanoma, head and neck, liver or kidney cancer. The gene calls are TRBV30 and TRBJ2-1; 9 bases fit TRBD1. CDR3 amino acids: CAWSPIQGAYNEQFF. DNA of the CDR3: TGTGCCTGGAGTCCTATACAGGGGGCTTACAATGAGCAGTTCTTC.